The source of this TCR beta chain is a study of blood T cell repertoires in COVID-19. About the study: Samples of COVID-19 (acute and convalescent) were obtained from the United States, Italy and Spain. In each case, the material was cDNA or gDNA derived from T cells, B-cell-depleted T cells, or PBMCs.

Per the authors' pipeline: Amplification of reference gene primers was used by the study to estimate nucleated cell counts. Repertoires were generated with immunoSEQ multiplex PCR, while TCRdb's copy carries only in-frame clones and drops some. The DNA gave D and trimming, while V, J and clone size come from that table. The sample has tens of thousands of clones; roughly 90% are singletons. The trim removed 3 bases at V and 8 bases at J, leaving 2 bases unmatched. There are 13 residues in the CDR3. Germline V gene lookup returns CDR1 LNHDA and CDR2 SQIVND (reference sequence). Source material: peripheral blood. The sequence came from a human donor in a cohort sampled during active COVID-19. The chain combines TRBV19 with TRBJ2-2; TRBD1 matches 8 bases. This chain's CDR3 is CASSMTGVGELFF. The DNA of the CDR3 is TGTGCCAGTAGTATGACAGGGGTGGGGGAGCTGTTTTTT.